The 32 T cell receptor beta chains presented below share a single source sample, sequenced in a study of cytomegalovirus exposure and HLA in healthy donors. The PCR contained 60 Vbeta and 13 Jbeta primers. Using immunoSEQ multiplex PCR, the repertoire was profiled, and TCRdb retains in-frame clones only, with some absent. Seen here are 130,000 or so clones, roughly four fifths observed once, and the top ten hold around 1.8%. Sample: PBMCs. These receptors originate from a man aged 18 to 30 in good health and CMV-seronegative.

The V gene is TRBV9, the J gene TRBJ2-7; 8 nucleotides line up with TRBD1. The V segment lost 0 bases and the J segment 3 bases; nucleotides outside the gene matches: 5. Germline values: CDR1 SGDLS, CDR2 YYNGEE. There are 15 residues in the CDR3. CDR3 sequence (DNA): TGTGCCAGCAGCGTAGGAACAGGGGGAGACTACGAGCAGTACTTC. It specifies CASSVGTGGDYEQYF. Filled out from reference TRBV9 and TRBJ2-7, the complete variable domain reads DSGVTQTPKHLITATGQRVTLRCSPRSGDLSVYWYQQSLDQGLQFLIQYYNGEERAKGNILERFSAQQFPDLHSELNLSSLELGDSALYFCASSVGTGGDYEQYFGPGTRLTVT.

This sequence joins TRBV7-9 and TRBJ1-2; TRBD1 aligns across 12 bases. Per the germline V gene, CDR1 is SEHNR and CDR2 is FQNEAQ (reference sequence). With 4 bases clipped from V and 4 bases from J, the junction kept 4 bases outside the gene matches. This CDR3 has 15 amino acids. The CDR3 protein is CASSSGGQGAYGYTF. CDR3 nucleotides: TGTGCCAGCAGCTCAGGGGGACAGGGGGCCTATGGCTACACCTTC.

This sequence joins TRBV4-3 and TRBJ1-2; TRBD1 agrees at 8 bases. Germline assignment: CDR1 LGHNA and CDR2 YSLEER. V dropped 4 bases and J dropped 4; count of bases not matched to a gene: 2. This CDR3 has 13 amino acids. The CDR3 region has the DNA TGCGCCAGCAGCCCCGACAGGGGCTATGGCTACACCTTC. Its protein is CASSPDRGYGYTF.

This rearrangement joins TRBV2 to TRBJ1-1, with D unresolved. This CDR3 has 15 residues. V was cut by 5 bases and J by 1 base, with 14 bases left in between. The V gene's germline CDR1 is SNHLY and CDR2 FYNNEI. The CDR3: CASSSGVTRNTEAFF. CDR3 in DNA: TGTGCCAGCAGTTCTGGGGTTACTAGGAACACTGAAGCTTTCTTT.

The gene calls are TRBV18 and TRBJ1-2, with 7 bases matching TRBD1. Trimming took 4 bases from V and 1 from J; bases not matched to a gene: 3. CDR3 length: 14 amino acids. The germline V gene encodes CDR1 KGHSH and CDR2 LQKENI. The chain's CDR3 is CASSRAGGNYGYTF. CDR3 in DNA: TGTGCCAGCTCACGGGCAGGGGGTAACTATGGCTACACCTTC.

Regarding this clone: Additional DNA sequences in this sample encode the identical CDR3. The genes are TRBV2 and TRBJ2-7; 9 bases are a match to TRBD1. J was trimmed by 2 bases and V by 3 bases; bases with no gene match: 2. This CDR3 has 14 residues. From germline, CDR1 is SNHLY and CDR2 FYNNEI. The CDR3 DNA reads TGTGCCAGCAGTGAGGGGACAGGGCCCTACGAGCAGTACTTC. This sequence encodes CASSEGTGPYEQYF.

The chain couples TRBV11-2 to TRBJ1-1; D uncertain. CDR3 length equals 11 residues. Trimming left V 5 bases short and J 6 bases short, with 7 bases between. Germline V gives CDR1 SGHAT, CDR2 FQNNGV. In nucleotides, the CDR3 is TGTGCCAGCAGCAATACAGCTGAAGCTTTCTTT. Protein: CASSNTAEAFF.

The chain carries TRBV25-1 and TRBJ2-3, with 7 bases lining up with TRBD2. Looked up from germline, CDR1 is MGHDK and CDR2 is SYGVNS. This CDR3 has 16 amino acids. V lost 1 base, J lost 0 bases, and 4 bases stayed unmatched. CDR3 sequence reads: CASSELRRGSTDTQYF. The DNA for the CDR3 is TGTGCCAGCAGTGAATTGCGGCGGGGGAGCACAGATACGCAGTATTTT.

The gene calls are TRBV5-1 and TRBJ2-3, with D tentatively TRBD1 (6 bases). The V end lost 1 base, the J end lost 6 bases, and 15 bases lay between the germline ends. Germline CDR1 reads SGHRS; CDR2 reads YFSETQ. This CDR3 spans 15 amino acids. CDR3 DNA sequence: TGCGCCAGCAGCTTGAGGGGGACCCTCACCGATACGCAGTATTTT. This translates into CASSLRGTLTDTQYF.

This rearrangement joins TRBV4-3 to TRBJ2-1, with D maybe TRBD2 (6 bases). This CDR3 contains 11 residues. Germline CDR1 LGHNA, CDR2 YSLEER. Trimming left V 1 base short and J 12 bases short, with 7 bases between. The CDR3, as DNA: TGCGCCAGCAGCCAAGGAGCGGGGCAGTTCTTC. Its translation: CASSQGAGQFF.

The chain links TRBV5-1 to TRBJ2-5; 12 nucleotides agree with TRBD2. With the DNA end fitting TRBJ2-7 better, the J assignment may be wrong. CDR1 and CDR2 (germline): SGHRS, YFSETQ. The CDR3 runs to 17 residues. The CDR3 protein is CASSLTPLTSGGNEQYF. CDR3 nucleotides: TGCGCCAGCAGCTTAACCCCATTAACTAGCGGGGGGAACGAGCAGTACTTC.

J is TRBJ1-1 and V is TRBV11-2; D is undetermined. V was pared by 5 bases and J by 5 bases, with 6 bases between. CDR1 is SGHAT and CDR2 is FQNNGV in the germline V gene. This CDR3 is 11 amino acids long. The CDR3 nucleotides are TGTGCCAGCAGCCCGGGGACTGAAGCTTTCTTT. Protein product: CASSPGTEAFF.

This chain links TRBV4-3 with TRBJ1-4; TRBD1 matches 10 bases. With 1 base clipped from V and 5 bases from J, the junction kept 4 bases outside the gene matches. The CDR3 consists of 16 residues. Germline CDR1 LGHNA, CDR2 YSLEER. The CDR3 DNA follows: TGCGCCAGCAGCCAAGCCCCGGACAGGGGGAATGAAAAACTGTTTTTT. It translates to CASSQAPDRGNEKLFF.

This clone appeared a single time. This chain links TRBV19 with TRBJ1-5, with TRBD1 identical over 10 bases. The CDR3 consists of 15 residues. The V and J ends lost 3 bases and 5 bases, in that order; junction bases with no gene match: 4. The germline V gene encodes CDR1 LNHDA and CDR2 SQIVND (reference sequence). The CDR3 reads CASSIGDRGDQPQHF. CDR3 bases: TGTGCCAGTAGTATCGGGGACAGGGGAGATCAGCCCCAGCATTTT. Full variable domain (rest looked up from reference TRBV19 and TRBJ1-5): DGGITQSPKYLFRKEGQNVTLSCEQNLNHDAMYWYRQDPGQGLRLIYYSQIVNDFQKGDIAEGYSVSREKKESFPLTVTSAQKNPTAFYLCASSIGDRGDQPQHFGDGTRLSIL.

V usage is TRBV19 and J usage is TRBJ1-2; 7 positions agree with TRBD1. J was trimmed by 3 bases and V by 6 bases; bases with no gene match: 4. Germline loops: CDR1 LNHDA, CDR2 SQIVND (reference sequence). The length of the CDR3 is 13 residues. The CDR3 DNA reads TGTGCCAGTAGGACTGGGACAGACTATGGCTACACCTTC. Its translation: CASRTGTDYGYTF.

This clone showed up just a few times. The chain employs TRBV6-1 and TRBJ1-1; D is unresolved. With 6 bases removed from V and 4 bases from J, the gap between germline ends came to 12 bases. The CDR3 consists of 13 residues. Germline V gene data show CDR1 as MNHNS and CDR2 as SASEGT. CDR3: CASSPPRPTEAFF. The CDR3 region has the DNA TGTGCCAGCAGCCCTCCTCGTCCCACTGAAGCTTTCTTT.

This chain uses TRBV12-5 with TRBJ1-5; unclear D gene. Germline lookup yields CDR1 LGHNT and CDR2 FRNRAP. The V end was cut by 3 bases, the J end by 6 bases, with 15 bases between. CDR3 length: 15 residues. Here the CDR3 DNA reads TGTGCTAGTGGTTTCGGTGAGAGTCTAAGTCAGCCCCAGCATTTT. It yields the protein CASGFGESLSQPQHF.

This chain joins TRBV19 and TRBJ1-1, with 8 bases that match TRBD1. The CDR3 length is 15 residues. With 4 bases clipped from V and 2 bases from J, the junction kept 6 bases outside the gene matches. Germline assignment: CDR1 LNHDA and CDR2 SQIVND (reference sequence). CDR3 sequence: CASSTLPGGNTEAFF. The CDR3 coding sequence is TGTGCCAGTAGTACCCTACCAGGGGGCAACACTGAAGCTTTCTTT.

The genes are TRBV5-1 and TRBJ1-1; the D is unclear. Trimming left V 0 bases short and J 2 bases short, with 14 bases between. From germline, CDR1 is SGHRS and CDR2 YFSETQ. CDR3 length: 16 residues. DNA for the CDR3: TGCGCCAGCAGCTTGGAATATCGGGAAGGCAACACTGAAGCTTTCTTT. It encodes CASSLEYREGNTEAFF.

The V gene is TRBV2, the J gene TRBJ1-5; 7 nucleotides agree with TRBD1. The junction had 5 bases not matched to a gene; V was cut back by 7 bases and J by 2 bases. The CDR3 length is 14 residues. The V gene's germline CDR1 is SNHLY and CDR2 FYNNEI. The CDR3 bases are TGTGCCAGCAACGACAGGGAAGGCAATCAGCCCCAGCATTTT. Translating gives CASNDREGNQPQHF.

The chain has TRBV5-6 and TRBJ2-5; 8 bases agree with TRBD1. In germline, CDR1 is SGHDT, CDR2 YYEEEE. CDR3 length: 14 residues. J lost 5 bases, V lost 5 bases, and 8 bases had no gene match. The CDR3, as DNA: TGTGCCAGCAGTCTACGGTGGGACAGGGAGACCCAGTACTTC. Its translation is CASSLRWDRETQYF.

The chain employs TRBV4-2 and TRBJ2-5; 9 positions agree with TRBD2. This CDR3 is 17 amino acids long. Germline CDR1 LGHNA, CDR2 YNFKEQ. After removal of 2 bases from V and 5 bases from J, the junction contained 12 bases not matched to a gene. The CDR3 DNA reads TGTGCCAGCAGCCAAATGGGTGCGGGGGGGCCGATGGAGACCCAGTACTTC. It is translated as CASSQMGAGGPMETQYF.

The rearrangement uses TRBV7-2 and TRBJ2-2; 11 bases map to TRBD2. The V segment lost 5 bases and the J segment 2 bases; nucleotides outside the gene matches: 10. CDR1 and CDR2 from the germline V gene are SGHTA and FQGNSA. The CDR3 totals 18 residues. CDR3 sequence reads: CASSGRGSGGVNTGELFF. As DNA, the CDR3 is TGTGCCAGCAGCGGGCGGGGTAGCGGGGGGGTCAACACCGGGGAGCTGTTTTTT.

This chain joins TRBV5-1 and TRBJ1-4; D is undetermined. The CDR3 length is 15 residues. Trimming stripped 0 bases from V and 0 bases from J, with 6 bases between. Germline CDR1 SGHRS, CDR2 YFSETQ. CDR3 DNA sequence: TGCGCCAGCAGCTTGGGGCAGGCAACTAATGAAAAACTGTTTTTT. This codes for CASSLGQATNEKLFF.

CDR3 nucleotides: TGTGCCAGCAGCTTAAGGGGCCAGTCCTACGAGCAGTACTTC. It is translated as CASSLRGQSYEQYF. The chain has TRBV7-9 and TRBJ2-7; possibly TRBD1 for D (5 bases). In germline, CDR1 is SEHNR, CDR2 FQNEAQ (reference sequence). This CDR3 is built from 14 residues. Trimming cost V 2 bases and J 1 base, with 9 bases left between them.

The chain has TRBV9 and TRBJ1-2, with a weak D call TRBD1 (6 bases). The CDR3 spans 14 residues. Germline-derived CDR1 and CDR2 are SGDLS and YYNGEE. The V gene lost 0 bases and the J gene lost 7 bases, with 13 bases spanning the gap. The CDR3 reads CASSVEAGAGGYTF. CDR3 coding DNA: TGTGCCAGCAGCGTAGAGGCAGGGGCAGGTGGCTACACCTTC.

This clone was detected a few times. This chain links TRBV19 with TRBJ2-2; tentative D call: TRBD2 (6 bases). The germline V gene encodes CDR1 LNHDA and CDR2 SQIVND (reference sequence). The length of the CDR3 is 15 residues. V lost 4 bases and J lost 2, with 11 bases in between. CDR3 nucleotides: TGTGCCAGTAGTACCGGGACTTTAAACACCGGGGAGCTGTTTTTT. Amino acids: CASSTGTLNTGELFF.

The V and J genes are TRBV7-8 and TRBJ1-2; the match to TRBD1 covers 7 bases. CDR1 and CDR2 (germline): SGHVS, FQNEAQ. After removal of 5 bases from V and 4 bases from J, the junction contained 7 bases not matched to a gene. The CDR3 consists of 14 residues. The DNA for the CDR3 is TGTGCCAGCAGCCCCCGGGACAGTACCTATGGCTACACCTTC. The encoded protein is CASSPRDSTYGYTF.

The genes are TRBV4-1 and TRBJ1-6; 9 nucleotides match TRBD1. The germline gives CDR1 MGHRA, CDR2 YSYEKL. V was pared by 1 base and J by 7 bases, with 5 bases of the junction left unmatched. The CDR3 runs 16 residues. CDR3 bases: TGCGCCAGCAGCCAAGTGACAGGGGGGGTGAATTCACCCCTCCACTTT. Translating gives CASSQVTGGVNSPLHF.

The J gene is TRBJ1-5, the V gene TRBV7-9, with unresolved D. CDR3 length equals 16 residues. V lost 1 base, J lost 6 bases, and 16 bases lay in between. Germline loops: CDR1 SEHNR, CDR2 FQNEAQ (reference sequence). CDR3 coding DNA: TGTGCCAGCAGCTTAGGTGGGAGAACCCTGGGTCAGCCCCAGCATTTT. This gives the protein CASSLGGRTLGQPQHF.

A few counts support this clone. The genes are TRBV7-9 and TRBJ1-2; the match to TRBD1 covers 11 bases. This CDR3 contains 15 residues. Germline lookup yields CDR1 SEHNR and CDR2 FQNEAQ (reference sequence). V shed 5 bases and J 6 bases; nucleotides not matched to a gene: 8. The CDR3 nucleotides read TGTGCCAGCAGCATACCGGGACAGGGGGTTGATGGCTACACCTTC. Its protein is CASSIPGQGVDGYTF.

DNA of the CDR3: TGTGCCATCAGAGGGACAGGGAATGAGCAGTTCTTC. Residues: CAIRGTGNEQFF. The V call is TRBV10-3, the J call TRBJ2-1; 9 nucleotides align to TRBD1. From germline, CDR1 is ENHRY and CDR2 SYGVKD. The CDR3 length is 12 residues. Unmatched junction bases numbered 1, after V lost 6 bases and J lost 7 bases.